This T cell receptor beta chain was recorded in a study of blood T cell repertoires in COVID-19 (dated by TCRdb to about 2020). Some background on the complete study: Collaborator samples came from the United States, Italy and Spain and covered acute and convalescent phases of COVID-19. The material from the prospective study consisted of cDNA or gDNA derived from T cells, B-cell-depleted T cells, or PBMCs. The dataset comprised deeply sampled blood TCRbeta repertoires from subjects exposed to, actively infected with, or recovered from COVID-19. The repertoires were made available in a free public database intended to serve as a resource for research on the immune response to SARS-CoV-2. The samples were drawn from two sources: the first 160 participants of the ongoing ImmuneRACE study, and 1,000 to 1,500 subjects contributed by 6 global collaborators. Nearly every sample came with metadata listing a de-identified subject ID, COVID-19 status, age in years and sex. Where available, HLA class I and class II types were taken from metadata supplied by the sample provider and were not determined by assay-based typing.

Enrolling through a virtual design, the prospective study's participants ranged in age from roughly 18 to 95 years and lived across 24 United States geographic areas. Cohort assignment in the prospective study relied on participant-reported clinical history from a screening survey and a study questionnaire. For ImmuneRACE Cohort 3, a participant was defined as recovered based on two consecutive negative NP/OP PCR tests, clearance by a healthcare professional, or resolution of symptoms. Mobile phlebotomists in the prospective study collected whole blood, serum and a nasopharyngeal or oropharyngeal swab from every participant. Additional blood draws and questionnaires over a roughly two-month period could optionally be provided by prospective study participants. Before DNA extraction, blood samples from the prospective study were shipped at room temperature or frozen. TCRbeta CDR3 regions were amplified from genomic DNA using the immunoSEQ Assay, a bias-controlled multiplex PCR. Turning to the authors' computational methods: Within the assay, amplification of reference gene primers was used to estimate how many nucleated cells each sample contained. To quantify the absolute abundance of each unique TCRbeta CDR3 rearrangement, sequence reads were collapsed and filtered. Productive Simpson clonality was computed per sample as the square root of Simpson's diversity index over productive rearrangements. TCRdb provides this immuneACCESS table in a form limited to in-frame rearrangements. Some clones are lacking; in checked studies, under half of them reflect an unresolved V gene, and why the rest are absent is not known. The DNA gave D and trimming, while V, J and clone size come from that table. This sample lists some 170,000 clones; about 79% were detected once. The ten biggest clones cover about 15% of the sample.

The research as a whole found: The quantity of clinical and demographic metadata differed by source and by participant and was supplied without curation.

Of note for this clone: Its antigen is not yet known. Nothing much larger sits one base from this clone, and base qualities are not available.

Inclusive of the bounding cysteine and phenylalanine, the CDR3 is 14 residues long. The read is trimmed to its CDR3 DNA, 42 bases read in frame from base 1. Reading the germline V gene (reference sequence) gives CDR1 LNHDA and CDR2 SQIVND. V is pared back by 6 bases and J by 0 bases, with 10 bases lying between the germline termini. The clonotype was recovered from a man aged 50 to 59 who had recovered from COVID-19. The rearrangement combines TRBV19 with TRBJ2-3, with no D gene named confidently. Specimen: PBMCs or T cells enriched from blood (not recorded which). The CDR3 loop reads CASRARGSTDTQYF. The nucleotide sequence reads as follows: TGTGCCAGTAGGGCCCGTGGCAGCACAGATACGCAGTATTTT. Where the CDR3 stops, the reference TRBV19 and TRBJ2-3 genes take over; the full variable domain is DGGITQSPKYLFRKEGQNVTLSCEQNLNHDAMYWYRQDPGQGLRLIYYSQIVNDFQKGDIAEGYSVSREKKESFPLTVTSAQKNPTAFYLCASRARGSTDTQYFGPGTRLTVL.